Here is one T cell receptor beta chain with its context. Its antigen remains unidentified. Germline CDR1 MDHEN, CDR2 SYDVKM. There are 16 residues in the CDR3. Trimming took off 3 bases at V and 1 base at J, with 10 bases between the two ends. The sample is drawn from a study of pediatric ulcerative colitis. Looking at the study overall: Most patients had pancolitis, and two had left-sided colitis.

During colonoscopy, one to two rectal pinch biopsies were collected. Broader study findings: Blood-rectal clonal overlap within each person was significantly higher in ulcerative colitis patients than controls. In rectum, acute severe colitis had expanded clones and less diversity.

Here immunoSEQ multiplex PCR was the method, and the copy in TCRdb shows in-frame clones only, minus some. The data contain about 36,000 clones, more than 70% of them singletons. This chain links TRBV28 with TRBJ2-6; D is unresolved. Sequences were obtained from gut tissue. The receptor comes from a boy between 5 and 17 years old with moderate ulcerative colitis. In DNA form, the CDR3 reads TGTGCCAGCAGTTTTCGGACCTTTTCTGGGGCCAACGTCCTGACTTTC. It yields the protein CASSFRTFSGANVLTF.